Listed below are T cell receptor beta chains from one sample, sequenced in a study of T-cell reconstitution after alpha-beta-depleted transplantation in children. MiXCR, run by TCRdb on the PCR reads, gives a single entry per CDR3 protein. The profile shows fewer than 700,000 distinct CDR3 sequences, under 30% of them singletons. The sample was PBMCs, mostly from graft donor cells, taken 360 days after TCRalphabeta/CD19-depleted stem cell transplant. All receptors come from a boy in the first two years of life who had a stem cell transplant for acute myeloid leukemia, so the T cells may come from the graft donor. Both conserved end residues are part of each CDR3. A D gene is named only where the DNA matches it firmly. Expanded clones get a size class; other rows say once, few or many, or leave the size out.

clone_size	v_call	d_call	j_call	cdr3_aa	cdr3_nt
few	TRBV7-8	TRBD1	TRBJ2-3	CASSLAGQGGDTQYF	TGTGCCAGCAGCTTAGCGGGACAGGGCGGGGATACGCAGTATTTT
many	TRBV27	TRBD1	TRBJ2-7	CASRRTGFYEQYF	TGTGCCAGCAGGCGGACAGGGTTCTACGAGCAGTACTTC
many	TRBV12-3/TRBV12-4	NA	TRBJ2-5	CASSLDLYQETQYF	TGTGCCAGCAGTTTGGACCTGTACCAAGAGACCCAGTACTTC
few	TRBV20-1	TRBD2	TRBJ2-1	CSARDPRLAGTLNSYNEQFF	TGCAGTGCTAGAGATCCGAGGCTAGCGGGGACGCTGAACTCCTACAATGAGCAGTTCTTC
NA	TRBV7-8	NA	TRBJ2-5	CASSLPPGGRETQYF	TGTGCCAGCAGCTTACCTCCGGGGGGCCGTGAGACCCAGTACTTC
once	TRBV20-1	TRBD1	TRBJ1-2	CSARDWGQGAYGYTF	TGCAGTGCTAGAGATTGGGGACAGGGGGCCTATGGCTACACCTTC
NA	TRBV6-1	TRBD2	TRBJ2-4	CASRSPLGLAGQAKNIQYF	TGTGCCAGCAGATCTCCCTTGGGACTAGCGGGTCAAGCCAAAAACATTCAGTACTTC
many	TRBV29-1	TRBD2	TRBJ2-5	CSVEGASGGALYQETQYF	TGCAGCGTTGAAGGGGCTAGCGGGGGTGCGCTGTACCAAGAGACCCAGTACTTC
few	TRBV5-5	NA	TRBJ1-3	CASSFPLSSGNTIYF	TGTGCCAGCAGCTTTCCGCTATCCTCTGGAAACACCATATATTTT
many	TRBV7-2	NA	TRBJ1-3	CASSPTGLNTIYF	TGTGCCAGCAGCCCCACAGGGCTCAACACCATATATTTT
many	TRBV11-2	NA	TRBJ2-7	CASSRGLEQYF	TGTGCCAGCAGCCGGGGTCTCGAGCAGTACTTC
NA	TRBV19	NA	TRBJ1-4	CASSSAILEKLFF	TGTGCCAGTAGTAGTGCGATCTTGGAAAAACTGTTTTTT
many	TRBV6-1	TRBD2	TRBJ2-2	CASRLLAGSAGELFF	TGTGCCAGCAGACTCCTAGCGGGGAGCGCCGGGGAGCTGTTTTTT
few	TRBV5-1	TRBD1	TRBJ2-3	CASSTGTGPDTQYF	TGCGCCAGCAGCACCGGGACAGGCCCAGATACGCAGTATTTT
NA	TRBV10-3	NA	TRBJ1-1	CAITQGASTEAFF	TGTGCCATCACCCAAGGGGCGAGCACTGAAGCTTTCTTT
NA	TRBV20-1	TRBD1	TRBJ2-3	CSASFGTGNTDTQYF	TGCAGTGCTAGCTTCGGGACAGGGAACACAGATACGCAGTATTTT
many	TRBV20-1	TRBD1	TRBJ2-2	CSASRTGGTGELFF	TGCAGTGCTAGCCGGACAGGGGGTACCGGGGAGCTGTTTTTT
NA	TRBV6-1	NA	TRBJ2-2	CASLSGPSAGELFF	TGTGCCAGCCTCTCGGGGCCCTCAGCCGGGGAGCTGTTTTTT
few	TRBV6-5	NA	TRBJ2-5	CASKNSKTQYF	TGTGCCAGCAAAAACTCTAAGACCCAGTACTTC
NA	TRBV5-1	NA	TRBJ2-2	CASSPRQAHPGELFF	TGCGCCAGCAGCCCCCGACAGGCCCACCCCGGGGAGCTGTTTTTT
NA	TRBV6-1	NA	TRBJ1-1	CASTQGRGTEAFF	TGTGCCAGCACGCAGGGGAGAGGAACTGAAGCTTTCTTT
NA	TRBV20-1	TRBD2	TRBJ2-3	CSARGLAGGLVDTQYF	TGCAGTGCTAGAGGGCTAGCGGGGGGGTTAGTAGATACGCAGTATTTT
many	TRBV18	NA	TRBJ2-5	CASSTGETQYF	TGTGCCAGCTCGACGGGAGAGACCCAGTACTTC
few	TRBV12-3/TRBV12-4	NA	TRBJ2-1	CASSLWSSSSYNEQFF	TGTGCCAGCAGTTTATGGAGCTCGAGCTCCTACAATGAGCAGTTCTTC